One and the same sample provided the 23 T cell receptor beta chains below, sequenced in a study of blood T cell repertoires in COVID-19. TCRdb keeps only in-frame clones here, not all; method: immunoSEQ multiplex PCR. The data contain 380,000 or so clones, 88% of them singletons. The sample comprised PBMCs or T cells enriched from blood (not recorded which). These TCRs come from a woman aged 25 to 45 with acute COVID-19.

The rearrangement links TRBV7-9 to TRBJ1-2; 11 nucleotides line up with TRBD1. CDR3 length equals 16 residues. After removal of 5 bases from V and 4 bases from J, the junction contained 9 bases not matched to a gene. CDR1 SEHNR and CDR2 FQNEAQ come from the germline V gene (reference sequence). In nucleotides, the CDR3 is TGTGCCAGCAGCCCCTCCGGGACAGGGGGTGGCTATGGCTACACCTTC. It yields the protein CASSPSGTGGGYGYTF.

The chain combines TRBV4-3 with TRBJ2-7, with 7 bases that match TRBD1. Germline values: CDR1 LGHNA, CDR2 YSLEER. The CDR3 extends over 15 amino acids. J was trimmed by 2 bases and V by 0 bases; bases with no gene match: 4. This chain's CDR3 is CASSQDWQGAYEQYF. In DNA form, the CDR3 reads TGCGCCAGCAGCCAAGACTGGCAGGGGGCCTACGAGCAGTACTTC.

DNA of the CDR3: TGTGCCAGCAGCTTAAATTTGAGACAGGGGTTGGAAAAACTGTTTTTT. This codes for CASSLNLRQGLEKLFF. The genes are TRBV7-9 and TRBJ1-4; 8 bases fit TRBD1. The germline gives CDR1 SEHNR, CDR2 FQNEAQ (reference sequence). V dropped 2 bases and J dropped 8; count of bases not matched to a gene: 10. The CDR3 runs to 16 residues.

V and J are TRBV15 and TRBJ2-7, with a weak D call TRBD2 (6 bases). Trimming shortened V by 1 base and J by 6 bases, and 13 bases separated the two germline ends. The CDR3 covers 14 residues. The germline V gene has CDR1 LNHNV and CDR2 YYDKDF (reference sequence). In nucleotides, the CDR3 is TGTGCCACCAGCAGAGTACTAGCTACCTCCGAGCAGTACTTC. As protein: CATSRVLATSEQYF.

J is TRBJ2-4 and V is TRBV25-1, with D possibly matching TRBD1 (6 bases). The length of the CDR3 is 16 residues. Germline V lookup: CDR1 MGHDK, CDR2 SYGVNS. V lost 2 bases and J lost 0, with 11 bases in between. CDR3 protein: CASSEGGLVAKNIQYF. The CDR3 DNA reads TGTGCCAGCAGTGAAGGGGGCCTCGTAGCCAAAAACATTCAGTACTTC. Looking up the rest from reference TRBV25-1 and TRBJ2-4 gives the full variable domain: EADIYQTPRYLVIGTGKKITLECSQTMGHDKMYWYQQDPGMELHLIHYSYGVNSTEKGDLSSESTVSRIRTEHFPLTLESARPSHTSQYLCASSEGGLVAKNIQYFGAGTRLSVL.

The CDR3 coding sequence is TGTGCCAGCAGTTACCCCCCGCAGGCCGCTTTAAGCACTGAAGCTTTCTTT. It codes for CASSYPPQAALSTEAFF. V and J are TRBV6-2 or TRBV6-3 and TRBJ1-1; D is unresolved. Germline V CDR1 and CDR2: MNHEY, SVGEGT. The germline V and J ends were trimmed by 2 bases and 4 bases, with 20 bases remaining between them. This CDR3 spans 17 amino acids.

The J gene is TRBJ2-2, the V gene TRBV24-1; D gene uncertain. The CDR3 length is 15 residues. Germline CDR1 KGHDR, CDR2 SFDVKD. The V end lost 5 bases, the J end lost 4 bases, and 13 bases lay between the germline ends. The CDR3 loop is CATSAPGVSTGELFF. CDR3 nucleotides: TGTGCCACCAGTGCTCCGGGTGTTAGCACCGGGGAGCTGTTTTTT.

The chain carries TRBV5-6 and TRBJ2-1; D not resolved. V was pared by 4 bases and J by 0 bases, with 14 bases between. Germline CDR1 and CDR2: SGHDT and YYEEEE. The CDR3 has 16 amino acids. The CDR3 spells CASSPIAPSSYNEQFF. For the CDR3, the DNA is TGTGCCAGCAGCCCGATCGCCCCGAGCTCCTACAATGAGCAGTTCTTC.

This sequence joins TRBV4-2 and TRBJ2-1; 7 bases agree with TRBD1. The germline V gene has CDR1 LGHNA and CDR2 YNFKEQ. The CDR3 extends over 15 amino acids. V dropped 4 bases and J dropped 8; count of bases not matched to a gene: 11. The CDR3 sequence is CASSLKQTDRDEQFF. CDR3 DNA sequence: TGTGCCAGCAGCCTGAAACAGACCGACAGGGATGAGCAGTTCTTC.

This chain connects TRBV2 to TRBJ2-5; D might be TRBD1 (6 bases). The CDR3 contains 13 residues. V was trimmed by 1 base and J by 5 bases, leaving 8 bases between them. Looked up from germline, CDR1 is SNHLY and CDR2 is FYNNEI. The chain's CDR3 is CASSEEGVETQYF. CDR3 DNA sequence: TGTGCCAGCAGTGAAGAGGGGGTTGAGACCCAGTACTTC.

The rearrangement joins TRBV4-2 to TRBJ2-2; TRBD2 aligns across 7 bases. Germline assignment: CDR1 LGHNA and CDR2 YNFKEQ. The ends lost 0 bases at V and 2 bases at J; junction bases unmatched: 6. There are 17 residues in the CDR3. In DNA, the CDR3 is TGTGCCAGCAGCCAAGACCCAGCGGGGTTAAACACCGGGGAGCTGTTTTTT. It encodes CASSQDPAGLNTGELFF.

In this sample, this clone turned up a few times. The genes are TRBV7-8 and TRBJ2-2, with D perhaps matching TRBD1 (6 bases). The CDR3 is 13 amino acids. CDR1 is SGHVS, CDR2 FQNEAQ, per germline. The V end lost 6 bases, the J end lost 1 base, and 6 bases lay between the germline ends. The CDR3 is CASRQGNTGELFF. CDR3 bases: TGTGCCAGCAGACAGGGGAACACCGGGGAGCTGTTTTTT.

The gene calls are TRBV5-1 and TRBJ1-4, with TRBD1 as a possible D gene (6 bases). V was pared by 3 bases and J by 10 bases, with 16 bases between. CDR3 size: 14 residues. Germline CDR1 and CDR2: SGHRS and YFSETQ. In nucleotides, the CDR3 is TGCGCCAGCAGCTCGGACAGCGGTACCGGAAAACTGTTTTTT. It yields the protein CASSSDSGTGKLFF.

The J gene is TRBJ2-5, the V gene TRBV25-1; 8 positions agree with TRBD1. From germline, CDR1 is MGHDK and CDR2 SYGVNS. V lost 8 bases to trimming and J lost 4 bases; unmatched junction nucleotides: 15. The CDR3 spans 16 residues. CDR3 in DNA: TGTGCCAGCGGGTTCCTGGACAGGGCCAGCTCAGAGACCCAGTACTTC. It codes for CASGFLDRASSETQYF. The whole variable domain, filled in from reference TRBV25-1 and TRBJ2-5, reads EADIYQTPRYLVIGTGKKITLECSQTMGHDKMYWYQQDPGMELHLIHYSYGVNSTEKGDLSSESTVSRIRTEHFPLTLESARPSHTSQYLCASGFLDRASSETQYFGPGTRLLVL.

V usage is TRBV2 and J usage is TRBJ1-2; weak D call: TRBD1 (5 bases). This CDR3 has 12 amino acids. V lost 8 bases and J 2 bases, leaving 9 bases between the germline ends. In germline, CDR1 is SNHLY, CDR2 FYNNEI. The CDR3 DNA follows: TGTGCCAGCGGGGGGGGAAACTATGGCTACACCTTC. It encodes CASGGGNYGYTF. Supplemented by reference TRBV2 and TRBJ1-2, the full variable domain reads EPEVTQTPSHQVTQMGQEVILRCVPISNHLYFYWYRQILGQKVEFLVSFYNNEISEKSEIFDDQFSVERPDGSNFTLKIRSTKLEDSAMYFCASGGGNYGYTFGSGTRLTVV.

The chain combines TRBV28 with TRBJ2-5; possible D gene TRBD2, 5 bases. This CDR3 comprises 15 residues. From germline, CDR1 is MDHEN and CDR2 SYDVKM. Trimming stripped 3 bases from V and 2 bases from J, with 13 bases between. The CDR3 DNA sequence: TGTGCCAGCAGTTTGGGGAGTCTGAGACAAGAGACCCAGTACTTC. It encodes CASSLGSLRQETQYF.

V and J are TRBV4-2 and TRBJ2-2, with D tentatively TRBD1 (5 bases). The CDR3 is 18 amino acids. The V end was cut by 1 base, the J end by 0 bases, with 15 bases between. From germline, CDR1 is LGHNA and CDR2 YNFKEQ. CDR3 region: CASSQGTRGHSNTGELFF. DNA for the CDR3: TGTGCCAGCAGCCAAGGGACACGCGGACATTCGAACACCGGGGAGCTGTTTTTT.

The rearrangement joins TRBV2 to TRBJ1-2; D is possibly TRBD1 (6 bases). The CDR3 has 12 residues. Germline V gene data show CDR1 as SNHLY and CDR2 as FYNNEI. Trimming cost V 5 bases and J 7 bases, with 11 bases left between them. CDR3 sequence (DNA): TGTGCCAGCAGTCAGGGGAGAAGTGGCTACACCTTC. Residues: CASSQGRSGYTF.

This clone came up a few times. The chain uses TRBV4-1 and TRBJ2-3; possible D gene TRBD2, 5 bases. Germline V gene sequence: CDR1 MGHRA, CDR2 YSYEKL. This CDR3 has 16 amino acids. V lost 3 bases to trimming and J lost 0 bases, with 13 bases between them. In DNA form, the CDR3 reads TGCGCCAGCAGCCAGAAGGAGCTAGCAAGCACAGATACGCAGTATTTT. Protein: CASSQKELASTDTQYF.

This rearrangement joins TRBV6-6 to TRBJ1-5; the D is unclear. V was shortened by 5 bases and J by 3 bases, with 11 bases between the two germline ends. The CDR3 loop spans 14 amino acids. From germline, CDR1 is MNHNY and CDR2 SVGAGI (reference sequence). The CDR3 DNA sequence: TGTGCCAGCAGTGGGCAGAACTCCAATCAGCCCCAGCATTTT. As protein: CASSGQNSNQPQHF.

J is TRBJ1-2 and V is TRBV9; the D is unclear. This CDR3 has 15 residues. Trimming pared 4 bases from V and 0 bases from J, leaving 13 bases between. Germline CDR1 SGDLS, CDR2 YYNGEE. The CDR3 nucleotides read TGTGCCAGCAGCCCACAGTCAGTAGCTAACTATGGCTACACCTTC. Protein product: CASSPQSVANYGYTF.

The gene calls are TRBV5-5 and TRBJ1-3; D is undetermined. Germline CDR1 is SGHKS and CDR2 is YYEKEE (reference sequence). The CDR3 is 15 residues long. V shed 4 bases and J shed 3 bases, with 14 bases lying between them. DNA for the CDR3: TGTGCCAGCAGCCTATCCCCCGGGTATGGAAACACCATATATTTT. It encodes CASSLSPGYGNTIYF.

V gene TRBV7-9 combines with J gene TRBJ1-4; D gene unclear. V was clipped by 5 bases and J by 8 bases, with 12 bases between them. The CDR3 consists of 13 residues. Germline V gene sequence: CDR1 SEHNR, CDR2 FQNEAQ (reference sequence). CDR3: CASSPPGEEKLFF. CDR3 in DNA: TGTGCCAGCAGCCCGCCCGGGGAGGAAAAACTGTTTTTT.